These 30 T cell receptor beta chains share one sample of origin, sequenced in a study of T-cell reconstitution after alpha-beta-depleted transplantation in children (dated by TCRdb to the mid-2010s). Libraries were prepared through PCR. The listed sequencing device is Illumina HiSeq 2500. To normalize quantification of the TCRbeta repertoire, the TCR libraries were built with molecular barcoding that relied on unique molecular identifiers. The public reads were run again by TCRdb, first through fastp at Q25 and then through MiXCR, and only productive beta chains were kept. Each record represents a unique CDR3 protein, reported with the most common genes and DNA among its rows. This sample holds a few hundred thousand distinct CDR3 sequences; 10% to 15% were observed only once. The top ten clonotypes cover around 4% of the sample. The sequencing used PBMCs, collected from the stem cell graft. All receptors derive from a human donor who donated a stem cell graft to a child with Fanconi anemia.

CDR3 sequence: CASSLEDWDEAFF. The CDR3 nucleotides read TGTGCCAGCAGCTTGGAGGATTGGGATGAAGCTTTCTTT. The rearrangement joins TRBV7-9 to TRBJ1-1; D is unclear. This CDR3 contains 13 residues. Trimming stripped 3 bases from V and 7 bases from J, with 12 bases between. Germline-derived CDR1 and CDR2 are SEHNR and FQNEAQ (reference sequence). The variable domain in full, with the rest retrieved from reference TRBV7-9 and TRBJ1-1, is DTGVSQNPRHKITKRGQNVTFRCDPISEHNRLYWYRQTLGQGPEFLTYFQNEAQLEKSRLLSDRFSAERPKGSFSTLEIQRTEQGDSAMYLCASSLEDWDEAFFGQGTRLTVV.

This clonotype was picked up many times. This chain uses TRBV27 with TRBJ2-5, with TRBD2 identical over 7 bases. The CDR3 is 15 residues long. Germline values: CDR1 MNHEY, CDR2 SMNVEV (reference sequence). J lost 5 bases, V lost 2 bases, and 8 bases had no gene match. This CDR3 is CASSLRAGRVETQYF. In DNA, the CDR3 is TGTGCCAGCAGTTTAAGAGCGGGGAGAGTCGAGACCCAGTACTTC.

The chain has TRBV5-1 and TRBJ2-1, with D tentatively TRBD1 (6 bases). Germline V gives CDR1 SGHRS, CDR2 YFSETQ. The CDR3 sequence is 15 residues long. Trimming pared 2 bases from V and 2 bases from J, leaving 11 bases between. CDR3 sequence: CASSLTGNPYNEQFF. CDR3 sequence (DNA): TGCGCCAGCAGCTTAACAGGGAATCCCTACAATGAGCAGTTCTTC.

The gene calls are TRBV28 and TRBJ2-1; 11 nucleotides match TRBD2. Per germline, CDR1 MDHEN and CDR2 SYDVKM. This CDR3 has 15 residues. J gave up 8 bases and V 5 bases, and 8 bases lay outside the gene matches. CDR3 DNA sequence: TGTGCCAGCAGTGGTAGCGGGGGGGTTAGGGATGAGCAGTTCTTC. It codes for CASSGSGGVRDEQFF. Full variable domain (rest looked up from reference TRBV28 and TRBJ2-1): DVKVTQSSRYLVKRTGEKVFLECVQDMDHENMFWYRQDPGLGLRLIYFSYDVKMKEKGDIPEGYSVSREKKERFSLILESASTNQTSMYLCASSGSGGVRDEQFFGPGTRLTVL.

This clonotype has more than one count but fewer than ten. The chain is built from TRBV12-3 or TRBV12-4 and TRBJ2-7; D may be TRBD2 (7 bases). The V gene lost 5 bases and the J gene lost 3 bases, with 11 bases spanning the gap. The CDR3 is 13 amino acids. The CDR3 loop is CASSIRGGYEQYV. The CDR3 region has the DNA TGTGCCAGCAGTATAAGGGGGGGCTACGAGCAGTACGTC.

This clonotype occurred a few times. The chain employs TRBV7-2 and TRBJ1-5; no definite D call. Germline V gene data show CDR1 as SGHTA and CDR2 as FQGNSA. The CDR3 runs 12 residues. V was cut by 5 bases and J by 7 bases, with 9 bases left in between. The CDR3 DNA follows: TGTGCCAGCAGCGTCCTTGGGCAGCCCCAGCATTTT. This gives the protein CASSVLGQPQHF.

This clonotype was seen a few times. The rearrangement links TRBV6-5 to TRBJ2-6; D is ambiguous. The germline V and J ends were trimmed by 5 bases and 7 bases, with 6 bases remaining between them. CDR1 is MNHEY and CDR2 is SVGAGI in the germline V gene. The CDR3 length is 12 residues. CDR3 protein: CASSPDANVLTF. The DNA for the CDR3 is TGTGCCAGCAGTCCGGATGCCAACGTCCTGACTTTC.

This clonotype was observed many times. CDR3 region: CASSPTTENEQFF. The CDR3 DNA reads TGTGCCAGCTCACCTACAACGGAGAATGAGCAGTTCTTC. The J gene is TRBJ2-1, the V gene TRBV18; D ambiguous. The CDR3 consists of 13 residues. V was shortened by 3 bases and J by 7 bases, with 10 bases between the two germline ends. The germline V gene encodes CDR1 KGHSH and CDR2 LQKENI.

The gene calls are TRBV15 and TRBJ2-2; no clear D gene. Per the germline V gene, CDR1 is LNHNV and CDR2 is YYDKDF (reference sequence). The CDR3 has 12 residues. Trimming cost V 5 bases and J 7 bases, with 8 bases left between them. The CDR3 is CATSRAGGELFF. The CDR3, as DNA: TGTGCCACCAGCCGAGCTGGCGGGGAGCTGTTTTTT.

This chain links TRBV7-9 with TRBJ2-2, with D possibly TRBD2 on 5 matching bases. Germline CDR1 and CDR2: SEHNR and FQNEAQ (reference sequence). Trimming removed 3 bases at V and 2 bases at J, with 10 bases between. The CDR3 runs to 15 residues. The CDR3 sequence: CASSFGLDNTGELFF. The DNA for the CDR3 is TGTGCCAGCAGCTTCGGACTCGACAACACCGGGGAGCTGTTTTTT.

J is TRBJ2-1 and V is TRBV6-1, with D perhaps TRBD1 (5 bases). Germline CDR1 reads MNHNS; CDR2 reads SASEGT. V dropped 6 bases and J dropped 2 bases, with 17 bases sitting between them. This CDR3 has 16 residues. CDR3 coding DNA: TGTGCCAGCAGGCGTACAGGTTACTCTACCTACAATGAGCAGTTCTTC. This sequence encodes CASRRTGYSTYNEQFF.

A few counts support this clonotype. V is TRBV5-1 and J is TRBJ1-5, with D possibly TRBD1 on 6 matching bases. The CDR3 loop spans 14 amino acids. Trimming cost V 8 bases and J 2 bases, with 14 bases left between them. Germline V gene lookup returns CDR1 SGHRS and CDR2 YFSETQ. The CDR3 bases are TGCGCCAGGTCCGGGACAACGCGCAATCAGCCCCAGCATTTT. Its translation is CARSGTTRNQPQHF.

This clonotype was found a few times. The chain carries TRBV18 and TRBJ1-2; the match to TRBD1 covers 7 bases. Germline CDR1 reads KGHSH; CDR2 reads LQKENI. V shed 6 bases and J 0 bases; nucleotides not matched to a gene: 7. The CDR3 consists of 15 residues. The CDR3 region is CASSPTGEANYGYTF. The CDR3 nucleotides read TGTGCCAGCTCCCCAACAGGGGAAGCTAACTATGGCTACACCTTC.

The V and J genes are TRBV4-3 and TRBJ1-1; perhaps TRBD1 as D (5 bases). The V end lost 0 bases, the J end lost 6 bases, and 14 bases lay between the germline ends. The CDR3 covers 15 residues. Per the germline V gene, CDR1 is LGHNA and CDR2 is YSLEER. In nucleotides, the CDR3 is TGCGCCAGCAGCCAAGATTCGGGCGGGACCTCTGAAGCTTTCTTT. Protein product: CASSQDSGGTSEAFF.

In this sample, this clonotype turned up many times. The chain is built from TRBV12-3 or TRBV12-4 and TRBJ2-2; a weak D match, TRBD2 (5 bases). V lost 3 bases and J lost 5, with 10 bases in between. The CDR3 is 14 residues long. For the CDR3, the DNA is TGTGCCAGCAGTTTCTGGGGAGTGACCGGGGAGCTGTTTTTT. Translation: CASSFWGVTGELFF.

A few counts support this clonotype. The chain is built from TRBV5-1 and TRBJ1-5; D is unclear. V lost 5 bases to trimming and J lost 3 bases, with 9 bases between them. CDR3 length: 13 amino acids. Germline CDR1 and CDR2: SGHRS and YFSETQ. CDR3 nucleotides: TGCGCCAGCAGGCGGACGATCAATCAGCCCCAGCATTTT. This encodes CASRRTINQPQHF.

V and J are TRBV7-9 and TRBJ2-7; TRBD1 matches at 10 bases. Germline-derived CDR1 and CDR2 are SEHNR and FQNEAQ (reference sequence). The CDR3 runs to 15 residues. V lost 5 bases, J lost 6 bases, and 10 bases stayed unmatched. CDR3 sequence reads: CASSPLSGTGVEQYF. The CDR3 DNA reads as TGTGCCAGCAGCCCGTTATCCGGGACAGGGGTCGAGCAGTACTTC.

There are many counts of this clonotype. The CDR3 spells CASSWGQYQPQHF. CDR3 nucleotide sequence: TGTGCCAGCAGTTGGGGACAGTATCAGCCCCAGCATTTT. The chain combines TRBV12-3 or TRBV12-4 with TRBJ1-5; 7 bases are a match to TRBD1. The CDR3 is 13 amino acids. V was clipped by 4 bases and J by 5 bases; unmatched bases: 2.

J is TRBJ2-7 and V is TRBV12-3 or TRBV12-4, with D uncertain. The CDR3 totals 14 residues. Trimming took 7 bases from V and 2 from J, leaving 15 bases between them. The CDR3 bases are TGTGCCAGCACTACCCTGGGCCTAACCTACGAGCAGTACTTC. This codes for CASTTLGLTYEQYF.

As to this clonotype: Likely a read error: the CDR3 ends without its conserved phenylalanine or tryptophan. CDR3: CASSRGPPTGELFC. DNA of the CDR3: TGTGCCAGCAGCCGCGGGCCCCCCACCGGGGAGCTGTTTTGT. The chain uses TRBV5-5 and TRBJ2-2; a weak D match, TRBD2 (5 bases). CDR1 and CDR2 (germline): SGHKS, YYEKEE (reference sequence). Trimming removed 4 bases at V and 4 bases at J, with 11 bases between. This CDR3 is built from 14 residues.

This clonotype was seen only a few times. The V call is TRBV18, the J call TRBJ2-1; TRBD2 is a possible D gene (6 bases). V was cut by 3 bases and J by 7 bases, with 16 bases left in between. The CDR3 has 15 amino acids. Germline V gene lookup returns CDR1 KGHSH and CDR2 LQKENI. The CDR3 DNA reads TGTGCCAGCTCACCGGGACTGGAGAGCGTAAATGAGCAGTTCTTC. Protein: CASSPGLESVNEQFF.

CDR3 DNA sequence: TGCGCCAGCAGCCAAGAAAGGGGGCGGCCCAGCGGCTACACCTTC. This gives the protein CASSQERGRPSGYTF. This chain uses TRBV4-3 with TRBJ1-2; 7 nucleotides match TRBD1. Germline V gene data show CDR1 as LGHNA and CDR2 as YSLEER. This CDR3 has 15 amino acids. Trimming removed 0 bases from V and 8 bases from J; junction bases left unmatched: 9.

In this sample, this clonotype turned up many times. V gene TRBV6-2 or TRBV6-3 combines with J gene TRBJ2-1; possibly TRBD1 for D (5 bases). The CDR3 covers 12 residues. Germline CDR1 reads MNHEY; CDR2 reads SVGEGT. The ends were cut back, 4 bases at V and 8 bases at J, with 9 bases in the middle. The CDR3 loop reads CASSFRVDEQFF. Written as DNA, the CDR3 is TGTGCCAGCAGTTTCAGGGTGGATGAGCAGTTCTTC.

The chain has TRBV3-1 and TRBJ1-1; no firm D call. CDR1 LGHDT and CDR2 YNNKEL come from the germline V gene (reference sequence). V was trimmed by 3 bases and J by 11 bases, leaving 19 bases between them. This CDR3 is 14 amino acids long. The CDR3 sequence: CASSQFTDAGRAFF. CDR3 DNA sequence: TGTGCCAGCAGCCAGTTTACGGACGCCGGCCGGGCTTTCTTT.

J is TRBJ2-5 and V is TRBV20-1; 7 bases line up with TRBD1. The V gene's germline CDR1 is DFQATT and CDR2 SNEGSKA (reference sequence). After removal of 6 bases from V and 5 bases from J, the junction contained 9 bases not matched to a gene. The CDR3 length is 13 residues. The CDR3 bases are TGCAGTGCGCCGACAGGGTCCCTGGAGACCCAGTACTTC. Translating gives CSAPTGSLETQYF.

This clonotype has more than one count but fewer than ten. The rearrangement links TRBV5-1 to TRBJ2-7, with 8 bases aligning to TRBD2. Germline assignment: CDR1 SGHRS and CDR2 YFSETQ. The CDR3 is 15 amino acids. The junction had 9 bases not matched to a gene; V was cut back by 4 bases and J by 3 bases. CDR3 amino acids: CASSASGGGFYEQYF. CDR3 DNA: TGCGCCAGCAGCGCCTCAGGCGGGGGGTTCTACGAGCAGTACTTC.

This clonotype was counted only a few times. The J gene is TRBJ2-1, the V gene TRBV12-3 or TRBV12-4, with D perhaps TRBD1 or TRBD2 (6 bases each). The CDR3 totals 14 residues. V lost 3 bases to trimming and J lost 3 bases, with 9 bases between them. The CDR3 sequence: CASSFRGDYNEQFF. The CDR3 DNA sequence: TGTGCCAGCAGTTTTAGGGGGGACTACAATGAGCAGTTCTTC.

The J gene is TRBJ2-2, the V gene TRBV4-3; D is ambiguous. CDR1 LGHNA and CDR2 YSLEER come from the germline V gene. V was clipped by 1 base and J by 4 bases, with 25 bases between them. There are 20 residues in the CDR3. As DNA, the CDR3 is TGCGCCAGCAGCCAAGGACCCCCGACGAGGTTTTACTATGGCACCGGGGAGCTGTTTTTT. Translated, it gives CASSQGPPTRFYYGTGELFF.

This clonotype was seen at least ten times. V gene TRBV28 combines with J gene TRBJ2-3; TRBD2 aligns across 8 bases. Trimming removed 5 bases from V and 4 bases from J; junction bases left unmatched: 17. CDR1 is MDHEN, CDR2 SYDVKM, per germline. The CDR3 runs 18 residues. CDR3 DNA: TGTGCCAGCAGTATAACCCGGGGGGGAGGTAGGCGCGCAGATACGCAGTATTTT. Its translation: CASSITRGGGRRADTQYF.

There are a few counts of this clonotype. CDR3 bases: TGTGCCAGCAGCTCGCTGGGCTCTGGAAACACCATATATTTT. Translation gives CASSSLGSGNTIYF. The chain couples TRBV7-9 to TRBJ1-3; D unclear. V lost 4 bases, J lost 0 bases, and 7 bases lay in between. The CDR3 covers 14 residues. Germline assignment: CDR1 SEHNR and CDR2 FQNEAQ (reference sequence).